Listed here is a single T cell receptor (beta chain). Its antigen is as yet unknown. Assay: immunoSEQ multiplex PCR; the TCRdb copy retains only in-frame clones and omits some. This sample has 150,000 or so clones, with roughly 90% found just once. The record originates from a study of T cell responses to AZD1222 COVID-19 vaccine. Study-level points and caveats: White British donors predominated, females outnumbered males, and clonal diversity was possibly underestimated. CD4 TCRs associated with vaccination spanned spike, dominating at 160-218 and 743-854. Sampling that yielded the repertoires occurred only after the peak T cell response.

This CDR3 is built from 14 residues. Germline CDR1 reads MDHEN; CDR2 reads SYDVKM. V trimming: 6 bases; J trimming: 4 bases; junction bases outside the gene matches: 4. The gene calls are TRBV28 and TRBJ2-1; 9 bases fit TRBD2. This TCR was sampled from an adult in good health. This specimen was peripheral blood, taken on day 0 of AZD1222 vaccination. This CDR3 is CASRTSGSYNEQFF. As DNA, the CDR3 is TGTGCCAGCAGAACTAGCGGGTCTTACAATGAGCAGTTCTTC.